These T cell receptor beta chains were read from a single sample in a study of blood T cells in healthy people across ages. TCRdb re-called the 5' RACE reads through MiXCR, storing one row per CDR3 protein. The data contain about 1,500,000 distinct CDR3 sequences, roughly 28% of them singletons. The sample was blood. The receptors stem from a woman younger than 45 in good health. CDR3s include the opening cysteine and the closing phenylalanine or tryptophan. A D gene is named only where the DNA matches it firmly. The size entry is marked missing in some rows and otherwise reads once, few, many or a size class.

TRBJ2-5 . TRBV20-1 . TGCAGTGCTTCAGGAAATTATGAGACCCAGTACTTC CSASGNYETQYF
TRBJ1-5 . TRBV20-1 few TGCAGTACTAGAGCAAGGGGCAATCAGCCCCAGCATTTT CSTRARGNQPQHF
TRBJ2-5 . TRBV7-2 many TGTGCCAGCAGCTTATGGTCAGGACAAGAGACCCAGTACTTC CASSLWSGQETQYF
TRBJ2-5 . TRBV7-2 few TGTGCCACCAGCGCAGGTGGGACCCAGTACTTC CATSAGGTQYF
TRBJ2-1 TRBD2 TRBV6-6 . TGTGCCAGCAATTACCTCCTAGGGACTAGTCCCAATGGGCAGTTCTTC CASNYLLGTSPNGQFF
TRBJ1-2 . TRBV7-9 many TGTGCCAGCAGCTTTAATGGCTACACCTTC CASSFNGYTF
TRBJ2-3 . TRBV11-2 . TGTGCCAGCAGCCCTCGGGTAGGGGGGGGTGTAGGCACAGATACGCAGTATTTT CASSPRVGGGVGTDTQYF
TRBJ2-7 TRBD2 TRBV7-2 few TGTGCCAGCAGCTTCTCTAGCGGGAGTTCGGACGAGCAGTACTTC CASSFSSGSSDEQYF
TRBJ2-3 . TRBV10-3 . TGTGCCATCAAGGCCCAGGGGAGCACAGATACGCAGTATTTT CAIKAQGSTDTQYF
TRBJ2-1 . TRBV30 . TGTGCCTGGAGTCTGGGGGCGAGCTCCTACAATGAGCAGTTCTTC CAWSLGASSYNEQFF
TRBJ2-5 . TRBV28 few TGTGCCAGCAGTTATGGTCCGGAGACCCAGTACTTC CASSYGPETQYF
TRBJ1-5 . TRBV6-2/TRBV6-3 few TGTGCCAGCAGTTACCGGTGGCGGAGCAATCAGCCCCAGCATTTT CASSYRWRSNQPQHF
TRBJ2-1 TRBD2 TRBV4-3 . TGCGCCAGCAGCCAAGATGTAGCGGGCTATTCCTACAATGAGCAGTTCTTC CASSQDVAGYSYNEQFF
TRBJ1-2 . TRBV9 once TGTGCCAGCAGCGTAGGGACAGATGTTGGCTACACCTTC CASSVGTDVGYTF
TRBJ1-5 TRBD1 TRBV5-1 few TGCGCCAGCAGCTCTGGGACAGGGGATGTAGCGGATCAGCCCCAGCATTTT CASSSGTGDVADQPQHF
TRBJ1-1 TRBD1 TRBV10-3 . TGTGCCATCATGGACAGGAGACGGAACACTGAAGTTTTCTTT CAIMDRRRNTEVFF
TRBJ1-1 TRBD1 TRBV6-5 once TGTGCCTGCAAATCAGGGGGCACTGAAGCTTTCTTT CACKSGGTEAFF
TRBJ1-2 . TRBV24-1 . TGTGCCACCAGTGATCTAGGGGGGGGCTATGGCTACACCTTC CATSDLGGGYGYTF
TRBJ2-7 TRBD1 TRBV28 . TGTGCCCATAGGCTCGCAGGGCAGGGGGTATACGAGCAGTACTTC CAHRLAGQGVYEQYF
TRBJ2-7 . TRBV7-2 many TGTGCCAGCAGCTTAGCTCGCGATTCCTACGAGCAGTACTTC CASSLARDSYEQYF
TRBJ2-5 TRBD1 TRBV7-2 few TGTGCCAGCAGCGTCGGTAGGGGGCGGCGGGAGACCCAGTACTTC CASSVGRGRRETQYF
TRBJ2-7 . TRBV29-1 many TGCAGCGTTTCAGAGGTGGGGTACGAGCAGTACTTC CSVSEVGYEQYF
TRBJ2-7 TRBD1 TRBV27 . TGTGCCAGCAGTTTATTGCCCTCCGGGACAGGGACCTACGAGCAGTACTTC CASSLLPSGTGTYEQYF
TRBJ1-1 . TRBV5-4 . TGTGCCAGCAGCTTGGATCTCACTATGAACACTGAAGCTTTCTTT CASSLDLTMNTEAFF
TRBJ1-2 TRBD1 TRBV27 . TGTGCCAGCAGTTTATCGATCCAGGGGGCTGGCTACACCTTC CASSLSIQGAGYTF
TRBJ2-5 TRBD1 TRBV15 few TGTGCCACCAGCAGAGACCAGGACAGGGGAGAGACCCAGTACTTC CATSRDQDRGETQYF
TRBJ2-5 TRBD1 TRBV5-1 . TGCGCCAGCAGCGCCCGGGACAGGGGGGTGGGAGAGCAGTACTTC CASSARDRGVGEQYF
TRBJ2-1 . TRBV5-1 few TGCGCCAGCAGCCCCCAGGGGGGATCCTACAATGGGCAGTTCTTC CASSPQGGSYNGQFF
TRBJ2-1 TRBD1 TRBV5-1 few TGCGCCAGCAGCCTAAGGGGGCGCATAAATGAGCAGTTCTTC CASSLRGRINEQFF
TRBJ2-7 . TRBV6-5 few TGTGCCCCAAGGGAAATACAGGCCACCCCGGGCCACGAGCAGTACTTC CAPREIQATPGHEQYF
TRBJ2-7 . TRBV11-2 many TGTGCCAGCAGTCGGCGGTGGGGATACGAGCAGTACTTC CASSRRWGYEQYF
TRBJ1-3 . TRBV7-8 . TGTGCCAGCAGCTATGAGAGGGGAAACACCATATATTTT CASSYERGNTIYF
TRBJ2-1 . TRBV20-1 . TGCAGTGCTAGGGGGCAGGGCCCTCAAAGGATCGATGAGCAGTTCTTC CSARGQGPQRIDEQFF
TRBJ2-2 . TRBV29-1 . TGCAGCGTTCGGGACACGAACACCGGGGAGCTGTTTTTT CSVRDTNTGELFF
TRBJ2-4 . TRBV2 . TGTGCCAGCACTCCCGACGTTACTACCGGTGAGCAGTACTTC CASTPDVTTGEQYF
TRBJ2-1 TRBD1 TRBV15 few TGTGCCACCGGCAGGGACGGGGACAGCTCCTACAATGAGCAGTTCTTC CATGRDGDSSYNEQFF
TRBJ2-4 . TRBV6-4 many TGTGCCAGCAGTGAAAGCGACAACTCAGGTTCCATTCAGTACTTC CASSESDNSGSIQYF
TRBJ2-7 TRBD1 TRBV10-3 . TGTGCCATCAGCGCCGGGACAGGAGACAATGAGCAGTACTTC CAISAGTGDNEQYF
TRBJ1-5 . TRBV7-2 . TGTGCCAGCAGCTTATCAGGACCTTATAGCAATCAGCCCCAGCATTTT CASSLSGPYSNQPQHF
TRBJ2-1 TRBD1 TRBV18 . TGTGCCAGCTCACCGTACCGGGACAGGGGGCCGAGTGAGGAGTTCTTC CASSPYRDRGPSEEFF
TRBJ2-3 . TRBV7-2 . TGTGCCAGCAGCCAAGAGGTTAACCCAATAACCTATACGCAGTATTTT CASSQEVNPITYTQYF
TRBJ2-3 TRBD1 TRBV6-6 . TGTGCCAGCAGGGGGGACAGGGGGCTCGACACAGATACGCAGTATTTT CASRGDRGLDTDTQYF
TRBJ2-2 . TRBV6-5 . TGTGCCAGCAGTTATGAACACTCCACCGGGGAGCTGTTTTTT CASSYEHSTGELFF
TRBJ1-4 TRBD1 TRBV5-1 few TGCGCCAGCAGCCAGGGACAGTATAATGAAAAACTGTTTTTT CASSQGQYNEKLFF
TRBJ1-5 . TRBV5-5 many TGTGCCAGCAGCTTGCGAGGGTATAGCAATCAGCCCCAGCATTTT CASSLRGYSNQPQHF
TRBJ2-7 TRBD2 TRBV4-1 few TGCGCCAGCAGCCAAGAACCAGCGGGGGTTTCCTACGAGCAGTACTTC CASSQEPAGVSYEQYF
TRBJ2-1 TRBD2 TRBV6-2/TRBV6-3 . TGTGCCAGCCGTCAAAGCGGGAGCGGCAATGAGCAGTTCTTC CASRQSGSGNEQFF
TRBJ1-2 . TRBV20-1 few TGCAGTGCTTCCGGGACACCTGTGGCTGGCTACACCTTC CSASGTPVAGYTF
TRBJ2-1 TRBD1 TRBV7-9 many TGTGCCAGCAGCCCCCGGGGACAGCAATACAATGAGCAGTTCTTC CASSPRGQQYNEQFF
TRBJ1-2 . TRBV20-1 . TGCAGTGCTAGAGGGTCGGCCGTGACTAACTATGGCTACACCTTC CSARGSAVTNYGYTF
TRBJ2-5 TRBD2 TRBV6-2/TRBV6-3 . TGTGCCAGCAGCCGGACTAGCGGGAGATTTGAGACCCAGTACTTC CASSRTSGRFETQYF
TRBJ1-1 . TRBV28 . TGTGCCAGCAGCTTACCCGGGACCCGCACTGAAGCTTTCTTT CASSLPGTRTEAFF
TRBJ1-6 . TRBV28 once TGTGCCAGCAGTGGGGCAACCGAGACAGCAGCCTCACCCCTCCACTTT CASSGATETAASPLHF